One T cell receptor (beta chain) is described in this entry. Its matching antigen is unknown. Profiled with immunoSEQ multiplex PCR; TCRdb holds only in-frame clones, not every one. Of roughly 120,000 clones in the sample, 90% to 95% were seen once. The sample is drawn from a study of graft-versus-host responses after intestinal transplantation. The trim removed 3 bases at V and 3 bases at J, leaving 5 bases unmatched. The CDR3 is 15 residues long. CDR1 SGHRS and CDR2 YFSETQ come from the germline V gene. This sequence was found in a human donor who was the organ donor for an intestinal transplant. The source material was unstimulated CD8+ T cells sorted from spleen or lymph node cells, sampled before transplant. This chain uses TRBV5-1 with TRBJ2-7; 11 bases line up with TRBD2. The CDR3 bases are TGCGCCAGCAGCTATTCTAGCGGGGGGATCTACGAGCAGTACTTC. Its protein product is CASSYSSGGIYEQYF.